The source of this T cell receptor (beta chain) is a study of neurological immune-mediated disorders. Broader study findings: Expanded clones shared no identical CDR3 amino acid sequences across subjects, which suggested private TCR-beta repertoires in all groups.

Each CDR3 protein is one row after TCRdb ran MiXCR on the 5' RACE reads. The profile shows tens of thousands of distinct CDR3 sequences, 13% to 15% of them singletons. V lost 2 bases to trimming and J lost 5 bases, with 7 bases between them. The CDR3 length is 13 residues. Germline CDR1 and CDR2: MNHNY and SVGAGI (reference sequence). This clonotype was counted at least ten times. Its specificity is not known. Sample: PBMCs. The genes are TRBV6-6 and TRBJ1-5; no definite D call. The TCR was taken from a woman aged 45 to 65 in good health. The CDR3 is CASSYGPYQPQHF. In DNA, the CDR3 is TGTGCCAGCAGTTACGGACCGTATCAGCCCCAGCATTTT.